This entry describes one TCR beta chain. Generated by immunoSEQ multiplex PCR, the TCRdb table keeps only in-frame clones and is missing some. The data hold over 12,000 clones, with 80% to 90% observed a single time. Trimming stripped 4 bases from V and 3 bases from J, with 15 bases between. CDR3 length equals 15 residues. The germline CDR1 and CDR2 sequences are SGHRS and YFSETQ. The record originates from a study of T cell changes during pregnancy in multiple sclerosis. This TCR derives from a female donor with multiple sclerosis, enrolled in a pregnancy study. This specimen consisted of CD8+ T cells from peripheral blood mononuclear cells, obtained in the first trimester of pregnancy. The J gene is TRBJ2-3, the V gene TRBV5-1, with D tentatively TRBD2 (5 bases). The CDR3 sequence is CASSPGIIPTDTQYF. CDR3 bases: TGCGCCAGCAGCCCCGGGATTATACCTACAGATACGCAGTATTTT.